Listed below are T cell receptor beta chains from one sample, sequenced in a study of blood T cell repertoires in COVID-19. TCRdb's table, derived via immunoSEQ multiplex PCR, lists solely in-frame clones and lacks some. The data show 51,000 or so clones, around 80% seen once. Sample: peripheral blood. Source of these receptors: a woman older than 75 with COVID-19, enrolled during active disease. CDR3s include the opening cysteine and the closing phenylalanine or tryptophan. D genes are given only for firm matches. Clone size is shown for a subset of rows, as once, few, many or a class of expanded clone.

clone size,J gene,V gene,D gene,CDR3 protein,CDR3 DNA
.,TRBJ1-1,TRBV7-6,.,CASSPTSTGNTEAFF,TGTGCCAGCAGCCCTACGTCGACAGGGAACACTGAAGCTTTCTTT
.,TRBJ1-1,TRBV27,TRBD1,CASSLGQGNTEAFF,TGTGCCAGCAGTTTGGGACAGGGAAACACTGAAGCTTTCTTT
.,TRBJ1-4,TRBV5-1,.,CASSTGHGNEKLFF,TGCGCCAGCAGCACCGGACACGGTAATGAAAAACTGTTTTTT
.,TRBJ2-7,TRBV2,.,CASTPGLLREQYF,TGTGCCAGCACCCCGGGACTCTTAAGGGAGCAGTACTTC
.,TRBJ1-6,TRBV27,TRBD1,CASSSGQGGSPLHF,TGTGCCAGCAGCTCGGGACAGGGCGGTTCACCCCTCCACTTT
few,TRBJ2-7,TRBV7-6,TRBD2,CASSPYGLAEPYEQYF,TGTGCCAGCAGCCCGTATGGACTAGCTGAACCCTACGAGCAGTACTTC
.,TRBJ1-2,TRBV18,.,CASSPTGHHYGYTF,TGTGCCAGCTCGCCAACGGGACACCACTATGGCTACACCTTC
.,TRBJ2-5,TRBV7-9,.,CASSLEAGHPFFETQYF,TGTGCCAGCAGCTTAGAGGCAGGACACCCTTTCTTCGAGACCCAGTACTTC
.,TRBJ2-1,TRBV18,.,CASSGLAYNEQFF,TGTGCCAGCTCAGGCCTAGCGTACAATGAGCAGTTCTTC
once,TRBJ2-2,TRBV29-1,TRBD2,CSVLLAGGGTGELFF,TGCAGCGTGTTACTAGCGGGGGGAGGTACCGGGGAGCTGTTTTTT
.,TRBJ1-5,TRBV30,TRBD1,CAWSRTGPNQPQHF,TGTGCCTGGAGTAGGACAGGGCCCAATCAGCCCCAGCATTTT
.,TRBJ2-5,TRBV5-5,.,CASSLNYREEWTQYF,TGTGCCAGCAGCCTAAATTACAGGGAAGAATGGACCCAGTACTTC
few,TRBJ2-3,TRBV5-1,.,CASSLAPAPATDTQYF,TGCGCCAGCAGCTTGGCCCCAGCGCCCGCCACAGATACGCAGTATTTT
.,TRBJ2-1,TRBV12-5,TRBD1,CASGPPGQGYNEQFF,TGTGCTAGTGGTCCCCCCGGACAGGGTTACAATGAGCAGTTCTTC
.,TRBJ1-2,TRBV29-1,TRBD1,CSVGSPGQGSYGYTF,TGCAGCGTTGGTTCACCGGGACAGGGGAGCTATGGCTACACCTTC
.,TRBJ2-1,TRBV24-1,TRBD1,CATSGTGQGGRDEQFF,TGTGCCACCAGTGGCACCGGACAGGGAGGAAGGGATGAGCAGTTCTTC
.,TRBJ1-1,TRBV3-1/TRBV3-2,.,CASSRVNTEAFF,TGTGCCAGCAGCCGAGTGAACACTGAAGCTTTCTTT
.,TRBJ2-2,TRBV7-8,.,CASSSRSGNTGELFF,TGTGCCAGCAGCTCACGAAGCGGGAACACCGGGGAGCTGTTTTTT
few,TRBJ2-7,TRBV21-1,.,CASSKGHSYEQYF,TGTGCCAGCAGCAAAGGACACTCCTACGAGCAGTACTTC
.,TRBJ2-7,TRBV6-1,.,CASSEWESSSYEQYF,TGTGCCAGCAGTGAATGGGAGTCTAGCTCCTACGAGCAGTACTTC
.,TRBJ2-2,TRBV5-1,TRBD2,CASSSSVLAGDGTGELFF,TGCGCCAGCAGCTCCTCCGTTCTAGCGGGAGATGGCACCGGGGAGCTGTTTTTT
once,TRBJ1-4,TRBV11-2,.,CASSLFQINEKLFF,TGTGCCAGCAGCTTATTTCAGATTAATGAAAAACTGTTTTTT
.,TRBJ1-2,TRBV7-3,.,CASSPDSSWSYGYTF,TGTGCCAGCAGCCCCGACTCCAGTTGGAGCTATGGCTACACCTTC
.,TRBJ1-1,TRBV5-8,TRBD1,CASSLNRGTEAFF,TGTGCCAGCAGCCTAAACAGGGGAACTGAAGCTTTCTTT
.,TRBJ1-1,TRBV15,.,CATSRVAGMNTEAFF,TGTGCCACCAGCAGAGTTGCAGGAATGAACACTGAAGCTTTCTTT
.,TRBJ2-7,TRBV27,TRBD1,CASSFGIGGPYEQYF,TGTGCCAGCAGTTTTGGTATAGGGGGCCCCTACGAGCAGTACTTC
.,TRBJ2-1,TRBV5-1,TRBD2,CASSGGREGDEQFF,TGCGCCAGCAGCGGGGGGCGGGAGGGCGATGAGCAGTTCTTC
.,TRBJ1-2,TRBV19,TRBD1,CASRAGGGGYTF,TGTGCCAGTAGAGCAGGGGGCGGTGGCTACACCTTC
many,TRBJ1-5,TRBV2,TRBD1,CASSEGQGIRQPQHF,TGTGCCAGCAGCGAGGGACAGGGGATTAGACAGCCCCAGCATTTT
.,TRBJ2-1,TRBV25-1,.,CASSSGVAHEQFF,TGTGCCAGCAGCTCCGGGGTAGCCCATGAGCAGTTCTTC
.,TRBJ2-7,TRBV10-3,TRBD1,CAITPGQDYEQYF,TGTGCCATCACCCCGGGACAGGACTACGAGCAGTACTTC
.,TRBJ1-1,TRBV28,.,CASSLSLDGRGLFAFF,TGTGCCAGCAGTTTATCCCTTGATGGGAGGGGCTTGTTTGCTTTCTTT
.,TRBJ2-5,TRBV27,TRBD2,CASSFASGSQETQYF,TGTGCCAGCAGTTTCGCTAGCGGGTCCCAAGAGACCCAGTACTTC
.,TRBJ2-1,TRBV7-3,TRBD1,CASSFGTGPYNEQFF,TGTGCCAGCAGCTTTGGGACAGGTCCCTACAATGAGCAGTTCTTC
.,TRBJ1-1,TRBV24-1,TRBD1,CATSEKQGWGEAFF,TGTGCCACCAGTGAAAAACAGGGGTGGGGTGAAGCTTTCTTT
.,TRBJ2-3,TRBV11-1,.,CASSSGLEGTDTQYF,TGTGCCAGCAGCTCGGGACTGGAGGGCACAGATACGCAGTATTTT
few,TRBJ2-1,TRBV2,TRBD2,CASMGTSTDEQFF,TGTGCCAGCATGGGGACTAGTACAGATGAGCAGTTCTTC
few,TRBJ1-6,TRBV3-1/TRBV3-2,.,CASSFGSGHLNSPLHF,TGTGCCAGCAGCTTCGGGTCCGGACACCTGAATTCACCCCTCCACTTT
.,TRBJ2-5,TRBV14,.,CASSQAQTVAETQYF,TGTGCCAGCAGCCAAGCCCAGACAGTCGCTGAGACCCAGTACTTC
.,TRBJ1-4,TRBV4-1,.,CASSLFATNEKLFF,TGCGCCAGCAGCCTATTTGCAACTAATGAAAAACTGTTTTTT
.,TRBJ2-5,TRBV18,TRBD2,CASLNRPGLAGVETQYF,TGTGCCAGCTTAAACCGGCCGGGACTAGCGGGAGTTGAGACCCAGTACTTC
.,TRBJ2-1,TRBV10-3,TRBD2,CAISPGTSFNEQFF,TGTGCCATCAGTCCCGGGACTAGTTTCAATGAGCAGTTCTTC
few,TRBJ1-1,TRBV28,.,CASRVRGGTEAFF,TGTGCCAGCAGGGTAAGGGGAGGCACTGAAGCTTTCTTT
.,TRBJ2-2,TRBV10-2,.,CAILKKTGELFF,TGCGCCATTCTAAAGAAGACCGGGGAGCTGTTTTTT
once,TRBJ1-5,TRBV18,.,CASSRVAYSNQPQHF,TGTGCCAGCTCCAGGGTTGCTTATAGCAATCAGCCCCAGCATTTT
.,TRBJ1-6,TRBV7-9,TRBD1,CASSLPPRGGVWSPLHF,TGTGCCAGCAGCTTACCACCCCGAGGGGGCGTGTGGTCACCCCTCCACTTT
.,TRBJ2-7,TRBV6-5,TRBD1,CASREGASYEQYF,TGTGCCAGCAGAGAGGGGGCGTCCTACGAGCAGTACTTC
.,TRBJ2-5,TRBV2,.,CASSEVRVQETQYF,TGTGCCAGCAGTGAAGTGAGAGTCCAAGAGACCCAGTACTTC
.,TRBJ2-4,TRBV19,TRBD1,CASSIGTAQKSVQYF,TGTGCCAGTAGTATCGGGACAGCTCAAAAGTCCGTTCAGTACTTC
.,TRBJ2-3,TRBV9,TRBD2,CASSRRGWASGSTDTQYF,TGTGCCAGCAGCAGAAGGGGTTGGGCTAGCGGGAGTACAGATACGCAGTATTTT
.,TRBJ2-7,TRBV30,.,CAWSIGVPYEQYF,TGTGCCTGGAGTATCGGGGTTCCCTACGAGCAGTACTTC
.,TRBJ2-1,TRBV27,.,CASSFSSYNEQFF,TGTGCCAGCAGTTTCAGCTCCTACAATGAGCAGTTCTTC
.,TRBJ2-2,TRBV4-2,.,CASSQELGELFF,TGTGCCAGCAGCCAAGAACTCGGGGAGCTGTTTTTT
.,TRBJ1-2,TRBV7-2,.,CASSLLGQLNYGYTF,TGTGCCAGCAGCCTCTTGGGCCAGCTAAACTATGGCTACACCTTC